Listed below are T cell receptor beta chains from one sample, sequenced in a study of shared clonotypes between healthy human individuals. Generated by immunoSEQ multiplex PCR, the TCRdb table keeps only in-frame clones and is missing some. The table shows tens of thousands of clones, with under 65% occurring only once. The sequencing sample was made of memory CD8+ T cells sorted from blood. Source of these receptors: a man aged 30-40 years in good health. Both conserved end residues are part of each CDR3. D genes are given only for firm matches. Expanded clones get a size class; other rows say once, few or many, or leave the size out.

J gene,V gene,D gene,clone size,CDR3 DNA,CDR3 protein
TRBJ1-4,TRBV19,TRBD1,NA,TGTGCCAGTAGTCCCCACAGGGGAGAGGATGAAAAACTGTTTTTT,CASSPHRGEDEKLFF
TRBJ1-1,TRBV5-6,NA,NA,TGTGCCAGCAGCTTGGAAAGTGAAGCTTTCTTT,CASSLESEAFF
TRBJ2-7,TRBV5-1,TRBD2,NA,TGCGCCAGCAGCAGATTAGCGGGGGCATTCTCCTACGAGCAGTACTTC,CASSRLAGAFSYEQYF
TRBJ2-1,TRBV4-2,TRBD2,few,TGTGCCAGCAGCCAACTAGCGGGCTCCTACAATGAGCAGTTCTTC,CASSQLAGSYNEQFF
TRBJ2-7,TRBV5-1,TRBD1,NA,TGCGCCAGCAGCTCGGGACAGGGGGCGAGCTCCTACGAGCAGTACTTC,CASSSGQGASSYEQYF
TRBJ2-7,TRBV10-2,TRBD2,many,TGCGCCAGCAGTGAAACTAGCGGGAGGATCGCCTACGAGCAGTACTTC,CASSETSGRIAYEQYF
TRBJ1-5,TRBV27,NA,NA,TGTGCCAGCAGTTTGAGGGGGAACAATCAGCCCCAGCATTTT,CASSLRGNNQPQHF
TRBJ2-1,TRBV6-4,NA,few,TGTGCCAGCAGTGTTGGGGTTTCCAATGAGCAGTTCTTC,CASSVGVSNEQFF
TRBJ2-7,TRBV5-4,TRBD2,NA,TGTGCCAGCAGCACACTAGCGGGAGCAGACGAGCAGTACTTC,CASSTLAGADEQYF
TRBJ2-7,TRBV5-6,TRBD1,NA,TGTGCCAGCAGCTCCGAGACAGGGGGCAACTACGAGCAGTACTTC,CASSSETGGNYEQYF
TRBJ2-3,TRBV11-2,TRBD2,few,TGTGCCAGCAGCGAATATGGACTAGCAAGCACAGATACGCAGTATTTT,CASSEYGLASTDTQYF
TRBJ1-3,TRBV30,NA,NA,TGTGCCTGGAGTCCCCCCGGGGACACCATATATTTT,CAWSPPGDTIYF
TRBJ1-5,TRBV2,NA,NA,TGTGCCAGCAGTGAGCAAGGGGTAGGTTATCAGCCCCAGCATTTT,CASSEQGVGYQPQHF
TRBJ2-1,TRBV4-2,NA,NA,TGTGCCAGCAGCCAAGAGGGGCCTAGACTGTTCTTC,CASSQEGPRLFF
TRBJ1-2,TRBV5-5,NA,few,TGTGCCAGCAGCTTATCGGCAGGAAACTATGGCTACACCTTC,CASSLSAGNYGYTF
TRBJ2-3,TRBV5-1,NA,NA,TGCGCCAGCAGCGGCACGGGTGATACGCAGTATTTT,CASSGTGDTQYF
TRBJ2-2,TRBV4-3,NA,many,TGCGCCAGCAGCCAAGATAACAGTTTATATGCCGGGGAGCTGTTTTTT,CASSQDNSLYAGELFF
TRBJ2-7,TRBV6-1,NA,NA,TGTGCCAGCAGTGCATCCAGCGGAAAAACCTACGAGCAGTACTTC,CASSASSGKTYEQYF
TRBJ1-4,TRBV28,TRBD1,NA,TGTGCCAACAGAAAACAGGGGGCGGGAGAAAAACTGTTTTTT,CANRKQGAGEKLFF
TRBJ2-5,TRBV2,TRBD1,NA,TGTGCCAGCAGGGTCCGGACAGGTGCCCAAGAGACCCAGTACTTC,CASRVRTGAQETQYF
TRBJ1-5,TRBV28,NA,NA,TGTGCCAGCAGTTTAATGGTCGGCAATCAGCCCCAGCATTTT,CASSLMVGNQPQHF
TRBJ1-5,TRBV7-9,NA,few,TGTGCCAGCAGCCCCCGCCGTAATCAGCCCCAGCATTTT,CASSPRRNQPQHF
TRBJ1-3,TRBV2,NA,NA,TGTGCCAGCAGCACATCGGCGACTGGAAACACCATATATTTT,CASSTSATGNTIYF